This T cell receptor (beta chain) stems from a study of blood T cell repertoires in COVID-19. The CDR3 covers 17 residues. Looked up from germline, CDR1 is SGHNT and CDR2 is YENEEA. V shed 5 bases, J shed 2 bases, and the junction held 10 bases outside the gene matches. Clones were sequenced by immunoSEQ multiplex PCR, and TCRdb holds only the in-frame ones, with some missing. The sample records 150,000 to 200,000 clones, around 87% being singletons. The origin of this receptor is a man aged 35-49 years with active or convalescent COVID-19. Sequencing was performed on peripheral blood. This chain uses TRBV11-3 with TRBJ2-3, with 10 bases aligning to TRBD2. CDR3 sequence (DNA): TGTGCCAGCAGCAAAGGAGCCCTAGCGGGGGCCACAGATACGCAGTATTTT. This translates into CASSKGALAGATDTQYF.